This is a list of T cell receptor beta chains from one sample in a study of blood T cell repertoires in COVID-19. The data were produced by immunoSEQ multiplex PCR, yet TCRdb's version contains in-frame clones alone and is incomplete. The table includes about 330,000 clones, 70% to 90% detected once. The material sequenced was peripheral blood. These receptors were collected from a human donor in a cohort sampled during active COVID-19. The CDR3 runs from the conserved cysteine through the conserved F or W. The order of the fields is D gene, J gene, V gene, clone size, CDR3 DNA, CDR3 protein. A D gene is named only where the DNA matches it firmly. A row's size may be missing; if present it is once, few, many or a size class.

D gene: TRBD1; J gene: TRBJ2-2; V gene: TRBV18; clone size: .; CDR3 DNA: TGTGCCAGCTCACCGCCGGGGACAGAAAACACCGGGGAGCTGTTTTTT; CDR3 protein: CASSPPGTENTGELFF
D gene: .; J gene: TRBJ1-2; V gene: TRBV6-5; clone size: .; CDR3 DNA: TGTGCCAGCAGTTACTCGTTTAATAGTATAGCTGGCTACACCTTC; CDR3 protein: CASSYSFNSIAGYTF
D gene: TRBD1; J gene: TRBJ1-4; V gene: TRBV7-9; clone size: once; CDR3 DNA: TGTGCCAGCAGCCACAGGGGACATAATGAAAAACTGTTTTTT; CDR3 protein: CASSHRGHNEKLFF
D gene: .; J gene: TRBJ1-6; V gene: TRBV19; clone size: .; CDR3 DNA: TGTGCCAGTAGTATCGGAGGACGGCTGGATTCACCCCTCCACTTT; CDR3 protein: CASSIGGRLDSPLHF
D gene: .; J gene: TRBJ2-5; V gene: TRBV18; clone size: .; CDR3 DNA: TGTGCCAGCTCACCCGCCAGTCAAGAGACCCAGTACTTC; CDR3 protein: CASSPASQETQYF
D gene: .; J gene: TRBJ2-5; V gene: TRBV7-3; clone size: .; CDR3 DNA: TGTGCCAGCAGCTTAGACAGGCGGGAGACCCAGTACTTC; CDR3 protein: CASSLDRRETQYF
D gene: TRBD1; J gene: TRBJ2-7; V gene: TRBV5-5; clone size: .; CDR3 DNA: TGTGCCAGCAGCTTCGTGAACAGGGGGCGCGGAGAGCAGTACTTC; CDR3 protein: CASSFVNRGRGEQYF
D gene: TRBD1; J gene: TRBJ1-3; V gene: TRBV24-1; clone size: .; CDR3 DNA: TGTGCCACCAGTGAACCGGACAGGCCCTACGGAAACACCATATATTTT; CDR3 protein: CATSEPDRPYGNTIYF
D gene: .; J gene: TRBJ1-5; V gene: TRBV21-1; clone size: .; CDR3 DNA: TGTGCCAGCAGCAACGTGGGACAGGGGGGAATTCCGGGCAATCAGCCCCAGCATTTT; CDR3 protein: CASSNVGQGGIPGNQPQHF
D gene: TRBD1; J gene: TRBJ1-5; V gene: TRBV2; clone size: .; CDR3 DNA: TGTGCCAGCAGCGAGAATAACGAGGGACAGGCGATAAATCAGCCCCAGCATTTT; CDR3 protein: CASSENNEGQAINQPQHF
D gene: .; J gene: TRBJ1-3; V gene: TRBV7-9; clone size: .; CDR3 DNA: TGTGCCAGCAGCTTAGCAGCTACTGGAAACACCATATATTTT; CDR3 protein: CASSLAATGNTIYF
D gene: TRBD1; J gene: TRBJ1-1; V gene: TRBV9; clone size: .; CDR3 DNA: TGTGCCAGCAGCGTAGATGATGGGACAGGGGAGGAAGCTTTCTTT; CDR3 protein: CASSVDDGTGEEAFF
D gene: .; J gene: TRBJ1-1; V gene: TRBV18; clone size: .; CDR3 DNA: TGTGCCAGCTCCCATGGAGGGGTTACTGAAGCTTTCTTT; CDR3 protein: CASSHGGVTEAFF
D gene: .; J gene: TRBJ2-2; V gene: TRBV10-3; clone size: .; CDR3 DNA: TGTGCCATCAGTGAGTCAACGGGGTTCAGCGGGGAGCTGTTTTTT; CDR3 protein: CAISESTGFSGELFF
D gene: TRBD1; J gene: TRBJ2-2; V gene: TRBV5-1; clone size: .; CDR3 DNA: TGCGCCAGCAGAGACAGGGCGCTGGACACCGGGGAGCTGTTTTTT; CDR3 protein: CASRDRALDTGELFF
D gene: TRBD1; J gene: TRBJ1-2; V gene: TRBV19; clone size: .; CDR3 DNA: TGTGCCAGTGCGTCGGGACAGCTATATGGCTACACCTTC; CDR3 protein: CASASGQLYGYTF
D gene: .; J gene: TRBJ1-1; V gene: TRBV18; clone size: .; CDR3 DNA: TGTGCCAGCTCGCTAGGGGAGAACACTGAAGCTTTCTTT; CDR3 protein: CASSLGENTEAFF
D gene: .; J gene: TRBJ1-2; V gene: TRBV25-1; clone size: .; CDR3 DNA: TGTGCCAGCGGCGGTCGTATGGGTGGTGGCTACACCTTC; CDR3 protein: CASGGRMGGGYTF
D gene: .; J gene: TRBJ1-5; V gene: TRBV6-5; clone size: .; CDR3 DNA: TGTGCCAGCAGCCTCCAAAGGGGTAGTAATCAGCCCCAGCATTTT; CDR3 protein: CASSLQRGSNQPQHF
D gene: TRBD1; J gene: TRBJ2-1; V gene: TRBV11-2; clone size: .; CDR3 DNA: TGTGCCAGCGACCGGGACAGGGGTGGCAATGAGCAGTTCTTC; CDR3 protein: CASDRDRGGNEQFF
D gene: .; J gene: TRBJ1-1; V gene: TRBV5-1; clone size: .; CDR3 DNA: TGCGCCAGCAGCTCCGGGACACTAATCACTGAAGCTTTCTTT; CDR3 protein: CASSSGTLITEAFF
D gene: .; J gene: TRBJ2-7; V gene: TRBV2; clone size: .; CDR3 DNA: TGTGCCAGCTCACAGGGCGGGGAGCAGTACTTC; CDR3 protein: CASSQGGEQYF
D gene: .; J gene: TRBJ1-1; V gene: TRBV7-2; clone size: .; CDR3 DNA: TGTGCCAGCAGCCGTACAAACACTGAAGCTTTCTTT; CDR3 protein: CASSRTNTEAFF
D gene: TRBD1; J gene: TRBJ1-1; V gene: TRBV5-4; clone size: .; CDR3 DNA: TGTGCCAGCAGCTTTGGGGGACAGGGCCATGGGGCTGAAGCTTTCTTT; CDR3 protein: CASSFGGQGHGAEAFF
D gene: .; J gene: TRBJ1-2; V gene: TRBV27; clone size: .; CDR3 DNA: TGTGCCAGCAGTTCCCTCTCGAACTATGGCTACACCTTC; CDR3 protein: CASSSLSNYGYTF
D gene: TRBD1; J gene: TRBJ2-4; V gene: TRBV5-1; clone size: .; CDR3 DNA: TGCGCCAGCAGCTTTCTACCGACAGGGTCGGGAAACATTCAGTACTTC; CDR3 protein: CASSFLPTGSGNIQYF
D gene: .; J gene: TRBJ1-3; V gene: TRBV15; clone size: .; CDR3 DNA: TGTGCCACCAGCAGAGATGTAGGGGTGCGAAACACCATATATTTT; CDR3 protein: CATSRDVGVRNTIYF
D gene: .; J gene: TRBJ1-4; V gene: TRBV19; clone size: .; CDR3 DNA: TGTGCCAGTAGTCCTCGGACTTTAAATGAAAAACTGTTTTTT; CDR3 protein: CASSPRTLNEKLFF
D gene: TRBD1; J gene: TRBJ1-5; V gene: TRBV10-3; clone size: .; CDR3 DNA: TGTGCCATCAGTGAGTGGGGGACAGGGTACCAGCCCCAGCATTTT; CDR3 protein: CAISEWGTGYQPQHF
D gene: .; J gene: TRBJ1-2; V gene: TRBV20-1; clone size: .; CDR3 DNA: TGCAGTGCTAGTTCGACCCCAGGGGCCTATGGCTACACCTTC; CDR3 protein: CSASSTPGAYGYTF
D gene: .; J gene: TRBJ2-7; V gene: TRBV30; clone size: .; CDR3 DNA: TGTGCCTGGAGTGTACGCTTGACGGGAGAGCAGTACTTC; CDR3 protein: CAWSVRLTGEQYF
D gene: .; J gene: TRBJ1-1; V gene: TRBV12-3/TRBV12-4; clone size: .; CDR3 DNA: TGTGCCAGCTACATGAACACTGAAGCTTTCTTT; CDR3 protein: CASYMNTEAFF
D gene: .; J gene: TRBJ1-1; V gene: TRBV7-3; clone size: .; CDR3 DNA: TGTGCCAGCAGCTCCCAAAGCCTGAACACTGAAGCTTTCTTT; CDR3 protein: CASSSQSLNTEAFF
D gene: TRBD1; J gene: TRBJ1-2; V gene: TRBV6-5; clone size: once; CDR3 DNA: TGTGCCAGCGGCGCCGGGACAGGTTTAACCTATGGCTACACCTTC; CDR3 protein: CASGAGTGLTYGYTF
D gene: .; J gene: TRBJ1-6; V gene: TRBV3-1/TRBV3-2; clone size: .; CDR3 DNA: TGTGCCAGCAGCCCGGACAGATCGAGCTCCTATAATTCACCCCTCCACTTT; CDR3 protein: CASSPDRSSSYNSPLHF
D gene: TRBD1; J gene: TRBJ1-1; V gene: TRBV9; clone size: once; CDR3 DNA: TGTGCCAGCAGCGCGGCAGGGGGGAACACTGAAGCTTTCTTT; CDR3 protein: CASSAAGGNTEAFF
D gene: TRBD2; J gene: TRBJ2-5; V gene: TRBV18; clone size: .; CDR3 DNA: TGTGCCAGCTCACGGGGGGGAAGAAAAGAGACCCAGTACTTC; CDR3 protein: CASSRGGRKETQYF
D gene: TRBD2; J gene: TRBJ2-1; V gene: TRBV7-3; clone size: .; CDR3 DNA: TGTGCCAGCAGCCCCTGGACTAGCGGGGGGTTGTCCTACAATGAGCAGTTCTTC; CDR3 protein: CASSPWTSGGLSYNEQFF
D gene: .; J gene: TRBJ1-4; V gene: TRBV5-1; clone size: .; CDR3 DNA: TGCGCCAGCAGCTTGGATTTAGGGGTCAGGACGGAGAAGGAAAAACTGTTTTTT; CDR3 protein: CASSLDLGVRTEKEKLFF
D gene: TRBD2; J gene: TRBJ2-5; V gene: TRBV29-1; clone size: .; CDR3 DNA: TGCAGCGTTGATATGACTAGCGGGGTCCTGACCCAGTACTTC; CDR3 protein: CSVDMTSGVLTQYF
D gene: .; J gene: TRBJ2-1; V gene: TRBV24-1; clone size: once; CDR3 DNA: TGTGCCACCAGTGACAACAATGAGCAGTTCTTC; CDR3 protein: CATSDNNEQFF